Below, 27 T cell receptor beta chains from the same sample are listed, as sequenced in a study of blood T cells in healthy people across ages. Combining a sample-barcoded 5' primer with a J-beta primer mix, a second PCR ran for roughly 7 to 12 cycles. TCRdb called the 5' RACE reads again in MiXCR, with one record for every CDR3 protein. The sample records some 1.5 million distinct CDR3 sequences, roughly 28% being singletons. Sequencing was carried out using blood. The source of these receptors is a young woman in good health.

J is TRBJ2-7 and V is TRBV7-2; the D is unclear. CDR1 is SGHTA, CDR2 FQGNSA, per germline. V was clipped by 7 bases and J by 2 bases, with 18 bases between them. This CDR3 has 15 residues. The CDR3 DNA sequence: TGTGCCAGCACCCTAGGCGGCCCCCTTCCCTACGAGCAGTACTTC. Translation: CASTLGGPLPYEQYF.

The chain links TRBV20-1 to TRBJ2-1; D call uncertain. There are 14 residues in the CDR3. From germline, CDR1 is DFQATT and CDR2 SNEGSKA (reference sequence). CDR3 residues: CSPSSGVSYNEQFF. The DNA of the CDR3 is TGCAGCCCCTCAAGTGGGGTCTCCTACAATGAGCAGTTCTTC.

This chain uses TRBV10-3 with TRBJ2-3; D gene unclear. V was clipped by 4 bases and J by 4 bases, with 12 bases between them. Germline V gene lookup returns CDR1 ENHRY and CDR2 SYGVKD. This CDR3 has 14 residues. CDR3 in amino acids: CAISAGPQPDTQYF. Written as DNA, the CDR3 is TGTGCCATCAGTGCAGGACCTCAACCAGATACGCAGTATTTT.

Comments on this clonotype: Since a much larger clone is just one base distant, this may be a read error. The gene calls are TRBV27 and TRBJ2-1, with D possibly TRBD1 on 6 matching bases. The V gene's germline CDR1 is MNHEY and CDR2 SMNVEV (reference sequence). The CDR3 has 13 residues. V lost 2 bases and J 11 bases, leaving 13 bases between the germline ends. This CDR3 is CASSLEQGYKQFF. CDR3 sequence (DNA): TGTGCCAGCAGTTTAGAACAGGGCTATAAGCAGTTCTTC.

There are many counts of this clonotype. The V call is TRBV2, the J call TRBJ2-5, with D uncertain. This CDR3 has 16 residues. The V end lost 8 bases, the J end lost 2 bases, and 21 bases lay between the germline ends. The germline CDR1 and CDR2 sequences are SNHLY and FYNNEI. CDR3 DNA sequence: TGTGCCAGCCTAATACTGCGGAACTCTAAACAAGAGACCCAGTACTTC. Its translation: CASLILRNSKQETQYF.

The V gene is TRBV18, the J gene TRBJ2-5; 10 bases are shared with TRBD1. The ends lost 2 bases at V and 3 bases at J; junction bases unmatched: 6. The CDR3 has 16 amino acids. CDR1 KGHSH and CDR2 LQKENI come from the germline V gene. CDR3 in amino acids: CASSPYRGTGEETQYF. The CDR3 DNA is TGTGCCAGCTCACCATATCGTGGGACAGGGGAAGAGACCCAGTACTTC.

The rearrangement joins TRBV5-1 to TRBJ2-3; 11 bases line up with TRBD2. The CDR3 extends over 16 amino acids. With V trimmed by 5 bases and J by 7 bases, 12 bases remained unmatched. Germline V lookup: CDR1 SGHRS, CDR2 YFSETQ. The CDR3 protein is CASRLTSGGTRNTQYF. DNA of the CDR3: TGCGCCAGCAGGTTAACTAGCGGGGGTACACGAAATACGCAGTATTTT.

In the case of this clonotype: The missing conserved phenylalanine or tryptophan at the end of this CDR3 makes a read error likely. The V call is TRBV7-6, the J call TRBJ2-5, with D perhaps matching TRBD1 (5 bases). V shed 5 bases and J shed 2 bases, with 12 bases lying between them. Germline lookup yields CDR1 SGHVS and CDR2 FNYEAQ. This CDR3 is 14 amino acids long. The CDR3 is CASSLDRSQETQYC. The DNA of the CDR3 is TGTGCCAGCAGCCTCGACAGAAGTCAAGAGACCCAGTACTGC.

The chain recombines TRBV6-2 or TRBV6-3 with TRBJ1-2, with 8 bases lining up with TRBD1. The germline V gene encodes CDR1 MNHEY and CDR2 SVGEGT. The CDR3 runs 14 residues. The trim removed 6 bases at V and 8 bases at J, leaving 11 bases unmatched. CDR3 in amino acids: CASREGQGAYGYTF. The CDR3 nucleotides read TGTGCCAGCAGGGAAGGACAGGGCGCGTACGGCTACACCTTC.

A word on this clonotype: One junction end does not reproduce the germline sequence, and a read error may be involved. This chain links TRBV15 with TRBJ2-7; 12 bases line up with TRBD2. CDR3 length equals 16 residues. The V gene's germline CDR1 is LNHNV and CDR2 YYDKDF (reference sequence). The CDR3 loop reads CAASEGLAGGRYEQYF. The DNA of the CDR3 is TGTGCCGCCAGCGAAGGGCTAGCGGGGGGGAGATACGAGCAGTACTTC.

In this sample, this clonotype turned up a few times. CDR3 protein: CSAMTRGQYNQPQHF. The CDR3 DNA is TGCAGTGCTATGACTCGGGGACAGTACAATCAGCCCCAGCATTTT. The rearrangement links TRBV20-1 to TRBJ1-5, with TRBD1 identical over 7 bases. The CDR3 is 15 residues long. The J segment lost 3 bases and the V segment lost 4 bases, leaving 9 bases of the junction unmatched. Germline assignment: CDR1 DFQATT and CDR2 SNEGSKA (reference sequence).

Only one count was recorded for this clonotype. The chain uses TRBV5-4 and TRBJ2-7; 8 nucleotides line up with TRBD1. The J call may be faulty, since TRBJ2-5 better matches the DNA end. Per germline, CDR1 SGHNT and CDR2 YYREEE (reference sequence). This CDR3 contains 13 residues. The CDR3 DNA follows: TGTGCCAACATCTTTGGACAGGGAGAGACCCAGTACTTC. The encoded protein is CANIFGQGETQYF.

The CDR3 sequence is CASSPREGQSQHF. For the CDR3, the DNA is TGTGCCAGCAGCCCCCGCGAAGGGCAGTCCCAGCATTTT. V gene TRBV7-2 combines with J gene TRBJ1-5; D unresolved. Germline V gene sequence: CDR1 SGHTA, CDR2 FQGNSA. Trimming took off 5 bases at V and 11 bases at J, with 16 bases between the two ends. The CDR3 is 13 residues long.

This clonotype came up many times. For the CDR3, the DNA is TGTGCCAGCAGCTCCAGACAGGGTCAGGATGAGACCCAGTACTTC. The encoded protein is CASSSRQGQDETQYF. This chain uses TRBV5-4 with TRBJ2-5; 7 bases are shared with TRBD1. The junction had 10 bases not matched to a gene; V was cut back by 3 bases and J by 5 bases. Looked up from germline, CDR1 is SGHNT and CDR2 is YYREEE (reference sequence). The CDR3 consists of 15 residues. Supplemented by reference TRBV5-4 and TRBJ2-5, the full variable domain reads ETGVTQSPTHLIKTRGQQVTLRCSSQSGHNTVSWYQQALGQGPQFIFQYYREEENGRGNFPPRFSGLQFPNYSSELNVNALELDDSALYLCASSSRQGQDETQYFGPGTRLLVL.

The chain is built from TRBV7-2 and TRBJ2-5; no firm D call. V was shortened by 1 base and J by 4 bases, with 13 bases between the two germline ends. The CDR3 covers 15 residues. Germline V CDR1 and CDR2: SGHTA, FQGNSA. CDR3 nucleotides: TGTGCCAGCAGCTTAGAAGGGCTGATAAGAGAGACCCAGTACTTC. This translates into CASSLEGLIRETQYF.

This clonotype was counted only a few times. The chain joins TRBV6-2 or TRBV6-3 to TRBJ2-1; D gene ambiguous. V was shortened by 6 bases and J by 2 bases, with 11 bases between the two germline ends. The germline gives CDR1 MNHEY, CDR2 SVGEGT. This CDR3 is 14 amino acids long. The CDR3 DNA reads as TGTGCCAGCAGGGGATTAGCCCCCTACAATGAGCAGTTCTTC. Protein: CASRGLAPYNEQFF.

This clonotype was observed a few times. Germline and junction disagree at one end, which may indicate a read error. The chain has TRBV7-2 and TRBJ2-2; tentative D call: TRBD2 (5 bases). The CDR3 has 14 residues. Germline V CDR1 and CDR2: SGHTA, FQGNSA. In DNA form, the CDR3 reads TGTGCCAGCAGCTTAGCTTGGAACACCGGGGAGCGGTTTTTT. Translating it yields CASSLAWNTGERFF.

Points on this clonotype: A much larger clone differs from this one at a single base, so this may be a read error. The CDR3: CSGVGGVFEQYF. The CDR3 region has the DNA TGCAGCGGTGTCGGGGGGGTCTTTGAGCAGTACTTC. The chain carries TRBV29-1 and TRBJ2-7; TRBD2 aligns across 8 bases. The CDR3 contains 12 residues. J lost 7 bases, V lost 7 bases, and 9 bases had no gene match. The germline V gene encodes CDR1 SQVTM and CDR2 ANQGSEA.

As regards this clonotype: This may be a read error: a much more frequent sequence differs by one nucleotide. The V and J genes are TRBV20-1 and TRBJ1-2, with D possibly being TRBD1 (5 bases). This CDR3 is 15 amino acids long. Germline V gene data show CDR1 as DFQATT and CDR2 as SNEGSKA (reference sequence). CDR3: CSVRDTGQGDYGYTF. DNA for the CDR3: TGCAGTGTTAGAGATACCGGCCAGGGAGACTATGGCTACACCTTC.

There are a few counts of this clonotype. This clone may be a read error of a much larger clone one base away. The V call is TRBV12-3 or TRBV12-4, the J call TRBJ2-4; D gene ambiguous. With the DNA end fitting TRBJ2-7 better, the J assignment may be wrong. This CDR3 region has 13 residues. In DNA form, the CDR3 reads TGTGCCAGCAGTTTGGCCGTCTGTGGCGAGCAGTACTTC. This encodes CASSLAVCGEQYF.

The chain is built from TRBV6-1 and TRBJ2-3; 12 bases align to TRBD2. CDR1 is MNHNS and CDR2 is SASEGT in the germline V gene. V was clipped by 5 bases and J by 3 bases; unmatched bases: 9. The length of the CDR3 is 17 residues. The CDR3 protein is CASSQLAGGGRTDTQYF. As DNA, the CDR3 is TGTGCCAGCAGTCAACTAGCGGGAGGTGGGAGAACAGATACGCAGTATTTT.

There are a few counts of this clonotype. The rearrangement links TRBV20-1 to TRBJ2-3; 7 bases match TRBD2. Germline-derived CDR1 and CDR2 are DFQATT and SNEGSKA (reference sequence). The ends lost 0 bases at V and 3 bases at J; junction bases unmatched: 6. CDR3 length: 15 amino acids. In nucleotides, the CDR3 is TGCAGTGCTAGAGATCGGGCTAGCGGAACAGATACGCAGTATTTT. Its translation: CSARDRASGTDTQYF.

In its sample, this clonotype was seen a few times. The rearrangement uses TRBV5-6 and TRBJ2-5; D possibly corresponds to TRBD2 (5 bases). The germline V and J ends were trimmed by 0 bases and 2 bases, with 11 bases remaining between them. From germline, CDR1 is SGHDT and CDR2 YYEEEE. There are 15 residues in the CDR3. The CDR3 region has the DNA TGTGCCAGCAGCTTGGCCACTAGAGGGCAAGAGACCCAGTACTTC. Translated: CASSLATRGQETQYF.

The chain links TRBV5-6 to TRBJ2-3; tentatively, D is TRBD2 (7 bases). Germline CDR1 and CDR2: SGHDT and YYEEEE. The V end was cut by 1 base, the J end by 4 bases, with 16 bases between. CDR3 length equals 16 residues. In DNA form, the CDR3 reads TGTGCCAGCAGCTTGAACTGGGGGGGGCCCTCAGATACGCAGTATTTT. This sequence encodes CASSLNWGGPSDTQYF.

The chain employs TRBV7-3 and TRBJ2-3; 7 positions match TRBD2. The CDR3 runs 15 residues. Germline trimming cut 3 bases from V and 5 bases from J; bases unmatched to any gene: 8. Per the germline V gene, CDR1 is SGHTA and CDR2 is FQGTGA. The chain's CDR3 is CASSFSGDYGDTQYF. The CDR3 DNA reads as TGTGCCAGCAGCTTTTCTGGGGACTACGGAGATACGCAGTATTTT.

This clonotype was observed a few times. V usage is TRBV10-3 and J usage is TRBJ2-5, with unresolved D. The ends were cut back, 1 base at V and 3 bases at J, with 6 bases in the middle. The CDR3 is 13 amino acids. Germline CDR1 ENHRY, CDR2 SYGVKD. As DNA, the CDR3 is TGTGCCATCAGTGAGTGGCTAAAAGAGACCCAGTACTTC. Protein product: CAISEWLKETQYF.

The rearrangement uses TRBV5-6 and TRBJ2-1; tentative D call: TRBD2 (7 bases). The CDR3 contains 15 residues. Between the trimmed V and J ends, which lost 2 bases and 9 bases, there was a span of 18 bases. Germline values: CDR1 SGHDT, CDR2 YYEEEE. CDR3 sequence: CASSFLSGGAPEQFF. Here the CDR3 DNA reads TGTGCCAGCAGCTTCTTGTCTGGGGGGGCCCCTGAGCAGTTCTTC.